This T cell receptor beta chain was identified in a study of beta chain features in type 1 diabetes. Study-level information: Sorted cells from all samples, numbering approximately 110,000,000, were examined. Findings of the study overall: The study left unresolved whether HLA type influences TCRB rearrangement.

The CDR3 consists of 14 residues. CDR1 and CDR2 (germline): MGHRA, YSYEKL. The ends lost 4 bases at V and 8 bases at J; junction bases unmatched: 9. This clone turned up a few times. Its antigen is still unknown. As every portion of the isolated RNA was reverse transcribed, the sequencing read expressed TCRB transcripts. Sequencing of naive, central memory and regulatory T cell samples gave an average of around 3.6 million reads. TCRdb keeps only in-frame clones here, not all; method: immunoSEQ multiplex PCR. The data contain 130,000 or so clones, over 8% of them singletons. This chain joins TRBV4-1 and TRBJ1-2; 8 nucleotides align to TRBD1. The clonotype comes from a woman in her thirties or forties in good health. Input material: central memory CD4+ T cells from blood. Here the CDR3 reads CASSLGQGNLGYTF. The CDR3 nucleotides are TGCGCCAGCAGCCTTGGACAGGGTAACCTCGGCTACACCTTC.